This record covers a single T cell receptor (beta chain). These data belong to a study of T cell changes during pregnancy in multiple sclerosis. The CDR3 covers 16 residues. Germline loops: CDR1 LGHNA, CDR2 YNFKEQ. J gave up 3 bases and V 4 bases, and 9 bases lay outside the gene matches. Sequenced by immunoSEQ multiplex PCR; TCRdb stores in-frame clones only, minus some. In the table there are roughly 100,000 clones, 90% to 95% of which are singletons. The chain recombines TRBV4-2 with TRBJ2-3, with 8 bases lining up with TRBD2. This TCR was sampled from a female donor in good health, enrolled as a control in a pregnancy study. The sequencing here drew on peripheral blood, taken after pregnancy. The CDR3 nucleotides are TGTGCCAGCAGCCCGATGGGAGCGGGGGTTACAGATACGCAGTATTTT. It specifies CASSPMGAGVTDTQYF.